These T cell receptor beta chains were read from a single sample in a study of shared clonotypes between healthy human individuals. Sequencing used immunoSEQ multiplex PCR; TCRdb keeps in-frame clones, though not all of them. The sample yields roughly 2.1 million clones, under 95% seen once. The source material was naive CD8+ T cells from PBMCs. The receptor set was obtained from a man between 18 and 35 years old in good health. Some clones in this sample may be carry-over from other donors' samples. CDR3s include the opening cysteine and the closing phenylalanine or tryptophan. Fields, in order: D gene, clone size, J gene, V gene, CDR3 protein, CDR3 DNA. A D gene is named only where the DNA matches it firmly. Clone size is not always given. Where it is, it says once, few, many or a class for expanded clones.

d_call: TRBD1
clone_size: .
j_call: TRBJ2-5
v_call: TRBV7-9
cdr3_aa: CASSQIGDRGLETQYF
cdr3_nt: TGTGCCAGCAGCCAAATCGGGGACAGGGGGTTGGAGACCCAGTACTTC

d_call: TRBD1
clone_size: .
j_call: TRBJ2-3
v_call: TRBV27
cdr3_aa: CASRLGQGLSDTQYF
cdr3_nt: TGTGCCAGCCGCTTGGGACAGGGCTTGTCAGATACGCAGTATTTT

d_call: TRBD1
clone_size: .
j_call: TRBJ2-3
v_call: TRBV7-9
cdr3_aa: CASRPGDRNNGYF
cdr3_nt: TGTGCCAGCAGACCCGGGGACAGGAATAACGGCTATTTT

d_call: .
clone_size: .
j_call: TRBJ2-7
v_call: TRBV2
cdr3_aa: CATLPKGSRDEQYF
cdr3_nt: TGTGCCACCCTTCCCAAGGGGAGCAGGGACGAGCAGTACTTC

d_call: TRBD1
clone_size: .
j_call: TRBJ1-3
v_call: TRBV4-1
cdr3_aa: CASSQGWQGGSGNTIYF
cdr3_nt: TGCGCCAGCAGCCAAGGGTGGCAGGGGGGCTCTGGAAACACCATATATTTT

d_call: TRBD1
clone_size: .
j_call: TRBJ1-1
v_call: TRBV28
cdr3_aa: CASRRRGQGTEAFF
cdr3_nt: TGTGCCAGCAGGCGCAGGGGGCAGGGCACTGAAGCTTTCTTT

d_call: .
clone_size: once
j_call: TRBJ2-7
v_call: TRBV5-4
cdr3_aa: CASSLENGKYYEQYF
cdr3_nt: TGTGCCAGCAGCTTGGAAAACGGGAAGTACTACGAGCAGTACTTC

d_call: TRBD2
clone_size: .
j_call: TRBJ2-7
v_call: TRBV4-1
cdr3_aa: CASSRVAGDYEQYF
cdr3_nt: TGCGCCAGCAGCCGAGTAGCGGGAGACTACGAGCAGTACTTC

d_call: .
clone_size: .
j_call: TRBJ1-2
v_call: TRBV27
cdr3_aa: CASSLGGTYGYTF
cdr3_nt: TGTGCCAGCAGTTTGGGGGGTACCTATGGCTACACCTTC

d_call: .
clone_size: .
j_call: TRBJ1-1
v_call: TRBV27
cdr3_aa: CASSLGSGTSNTEAFF
cdr3_nt: TGTGCCAGCAGTTTAGGGTCAGGGACATCGAACACTGAAGCTTTCTTT

d_call: TRBD1
clone_size: .
j_call: TRBJ2-6
v_call: TRBV5-6
cdr3_aa: CASSLVAGGAGANVLTF
cdr3_nt: TGTGCCAGCAGCTTGGTCGCAGGGGGCGCTGGGGCCAACGTCCTGACTTTC

d_call: .
clone_size: .
j_call: TRBJ2-3
v_call: TRBV11-2
cdr3_aa: CASSLDPTDTQYF
cdr3_nt: TGTGCCAGCAGCTTAGATCCCACAGATACGCAGTATTTT

d_call: .
clone_size: .
j_call: TRBJ1-2
v_call: TRBV28
cdr3_aa: CASSFRGTAWGYTF
cdr3_nt: TGTGCCAGCAGTTTTCGCGGGACCGCCTGGGGCTACACCTTC

d_call: .
clone_size: .
j_call: TRBJ2-1
v_call: TRBV15
cdr3_aa: CATSSRDTYNEQFF
cdr3_nt: TGTGCCACCAGCTCCCGGGACACTTACAATGAGCAGTTCTTC

d_call: .
clone_size: .
j_call: TRBJ2-5
v_call: TRBV7-7
cdr3_aa: CASSLWSLPPGETQYF
cdr3_nt: TGTGCCAGCAGCTTATGGTCCCTGCCCCCCGGGGAGACCCAGTACTTC

d_call: TRBD2
clone_size: .
j_call: TRBJ2-3
v_call: TRBV28
cdr3_aa: CASRPGTSGPFTDTQYF
cdr3_nt: TGTGCCAGCAGACCCGGGACTAGCGGGCCATTCACAGATACGCAGTATTTT

d_call: TRBD1
clone_size: once
j_call: TRBJ2-3
v_call: TRBV6-5
cdr3_aa: CASSKQGIRTDTQYF
cdr3_nt: TGTGCCAGCAGTAAACAGGGGATCAGGACAGATACGCAGTATTTT

d_call: .
clone_size: .
j_call: TRBJ2-7
v_call: TRBV11-2
cdr3_aa: CASSLVSWEQYF
cdr3_nt: TGTGCCAGCAGCTTAGTTTCGTGGGAGCAGTACTTC

d_call: .
clone_size: .
j_call: TRBJ1-1
v_call: TRBV9
cdr3_aa: CASSPGNGGEAFF
cdr3_nt: TGTGCCAGCAGCCCCGGGAACGGGGGTGAAGCTTTCTTT

d_call: TRBD2
clone_size: once
j_call: TRBJ2-2
v_call: TRBV9
cdr3_aa: CASSVNRGSGRALTGELFF
cdr3_nt: TGTGCCAGCAGCGTCAACAGGGGAAGCGGGAGGGCCCTCACCGGGGAGCTGTTTTTT

d_call: TRBD1
clone_size: .
j_call: TRBJ2-7
v_call: TRBV19
cdr3_aa: CASSIEGQGSYEQYF
cdr3_nt: TGTGCCAGTAGTATTGAGGGACAGGGATCCTACGAGCAGTACTTC

d_call: TRBD2
clone_size: .
j_call: TRBJ2-1
v_call: TRBV7-8
cdr3_aa: CASSPWPSGSLDEQFF
cdr3_nt: TGTGCCAGCAGCCCGTGGCCTAGCGGGAGTCTAGATGAGCAGTTCTTC

d_call: .
clone_size: .
j_call: TRBJ2-7
v_call: TRBV7-9
cdr3_aa: CASSLPDSYVTYEQYF
cdr3_nt: TGTGCCAGCAGCCTACCAGACAGCTACGTTACCTACGAGCAGTACTTC

d_call: TRBD1
clone_size: .
j_call: TRBJ2-7
v_call: TRBV13
cdr3_aa: CASSLAGTGSYEQYF
cdr3_nt: TGTGCCAGCAGCTTAGCCGGGACAGGGTCCTACGAGCAGTACTTC

d_call: .
clone_size: .
j_call: TRBJ1-1
v_call: TRBV28
cdr3_aa: CASSWGYTEAFF
cdr3_nt: TGTGCCAGCAGCTGGGGGTATACTGAAGCTTTCTTT

d_call: TRBD2
clone_size: .
j_call: TRBJ2-7
v_call: TRBV19
cdr3_aa: CASSILAGDEQYF
cdr3_nt: TGTGCCAGTAGTATCCTAGCGGGAGACGAGCAGTACTTC

d_call: .
clone_size: .
j_call: TRBJ2-2
v_call: TRBV27
cdr3_aa: CASRPTGPMTGELFF
cdr3_nt: TGTGCCAGCAGACCAACCGGGCCTATGACCGGGGAGCTGTTTTTT

d_call: .
clone_size: once
j_call: TRBJ2-5
v_call: TRBV9
cdr3_aa: CASSVRGQVGTQYF
cdr3_nt: TGTGCCAGCAGCGTCAGGGGCCAGGTTGGGACCCAGTACTTC

d_call: .
clone_size: .
j_call: TRBJ2-7
v_call: TRBV11-2
cdr3_aa: CASSLGGPSYEQYF
cdr3_nt: TGTGCCAGCAGCTTGGGGGGCCCCTCCTACGAGCAGTACTTC

d_call: TRBD1
clone_size: .
j_call: TRBJ1-1
v_call: TRBV7-6
cdr3_aa: CASSSRAGGDYTNTEAFF
cdr3_nt: TGTGCCAGCAGCTCAAGGGCAGGGGGCGATTATACGAACACTGAAGCTTTCTTT

d_call: TRBD2
clone_size: .
j_call: TRBJ2-7
v_call: TRBV27
cdr3_aa: CASSPRLAGGEQYF
cdr3_nt: TGTGCCAGCAGTCCAAGACTAGCAGGCGGCGAGCAGTACTTC

d_call: .
clone_size: once
j_call: TRBJ1-5
v_call: TRBV9
cdr3_aa: CASSQDSLNQPQHF
cdr3_nt: TGTGCCAGCAGCCAGGACAGTCTCAATCAGCCCCAGCATTTT

d_call: .
clone_size: few
j_call: TRBJ1-2
v_call: TRBV9
cdr3_aa: CASSVGPVDGYTF
cdr3_nt: TGTGCCAGCAGCGTAGGTCCGGTCGATGGCTACACCTTC

d_call: .
clone_size: .
j_call: TRBJ1-2
v_call: TRBV7-2
cdr3_aa: CASSLVPLDSYGYTF
cdr3_nt: TGTGCCAGCAGCTTAGTACCCCTCGACAGCTATGGCTACACCTTC

d_call: TRBD1
clone_size: .
j_call: TRBJ2-3
v_call: TRBV7-9
cdr3_aa: CASSLPPGQSQTSTDTQYF
cdr3_nt: TGTGCCAGCAGCTTACCCCCGGGACAGTCACAGACAAGCACAGATACGCAGTATTTT

d_call: TRBD1
clone_size: .
j_call: TRBJ2-1
v_call: TRBV9
cdr3_aa: CASSGGTGTYNEQFF
cdr3_nt: TGTGCCAGCAGCGGCGGGACAGGGACTTACAATGAGCAGTTCTTC

d_call: .
clone_size: .
j_call: TRBJ2-3
v_call: TRBV7-3
cdr3_aa: CASSLWDSNPSTDTQYF
cdr3_nt: TGTGCCAGCAGCTTATGGGACTCCAACCCTAGCACAGATACGCAGTATTTT

d_call: .
clone_size: .
j_call: TRBJ1-2
v_call: TRBV18
cdr3_aa: CASSATGAFYGYTF
cdr3_nt: TGTGCCAGCTCAGCGACGGGAGCGTTCTATGGCTACACCTTC

d_call: .
clone_size: .
j_call: TRBJ2-1
v_call: TRBV5-1
cdr3_aa: CASSLKAGAGNEQFF
cdr3_nt: TGCGCCAGCAGCTTGAAGGCAGGGGCGGGCAATGAGCAGTTCTTC

d_call: .
clone_size: .
j_call: TRBJ2-7
v_call: TRBV7-3
cdr3_aa: CASSLTLTPDPYEQYF
cdr3_nt: TGTGCCAGCAGCTTAACGCTCACCCCAGACCCCTACGAGCAGTACTTC

d_call: TRBD2
clone_size: .
j_call: TRBJ2-2
v_call: TRBV7-9
cdr3_aa: CAGGTSETGELFF
cdr3_nt: TGTGCCGGAGGGACTAGCGAGACCGGGGAGCTGTTTTTT

d_call: TRBD1
clone_size: .
j_call: TRBJ2-1
v_call: TRBV7-8
cdr3_aa: CASSPEERDRGFF
cdr3_nt: TGTGCCAGCAGCCCAGAGGAACGGGACAGGGGGTTCTTC

d_call: TRBD1
clone_size: .
j_call: TRBJ2-7
v_call: TRBV10-1
cdr3_aa: CASSPPGQGSYEQYF
cdr3_nt: TGCGCCAGCAGTCCTCCGGGACAGGGATCCTACGAGCAGTACTTC

d_call: .
clone_size: .
j_call: TRBJ2-7
v_call: TRBV2
cdr3_aa: CASSESEGLYEQYF
cdr3_nt: TGTGCCAGCAGTGAATCGGAGGGTTTATACGAGCAGTACTTC

d_call: TRBD2
clone_size: .
j_call: TRBJ2-5
v_call: TRBV5-5
cdr3_aa: CASSLGLAGAQETQYF
cdr3_nt: TGTGCCAGCAGCTTGGGGCTAGCGGGAGCTCAAGAGACCCAGTACTTC

d_call: .
clone_size: .
j_call: TRBJ1-1
v_call: TRBV9
cdr3_aa: CASSVTGLGTEAFF
cdr3_nt: TGTGCCAGCAGCGTTACAGGGTTGGGCACTGAAGCTTTCTTT

d_call: TRBD1
clone_size: .
j_call: TRBJ2-2
v_call: TRBV29-1
cdr3_aa: CSVADRGRAGELFF
cdr3_nt: TGCAGCGTGGCGGACAGGGGAAGGGCCGGGGAGCTGTTTTTT

d_call: .
clone_size: once
j_call: TRBJ1-1
v_call: TRBV5-8
cdr3_aa: CASSLGEPGIMNTEAFF
cdr3_nt: TGTGCCAGCAGCTTGGGGGAACCGGGAATAATGAACACTGAAGCTTTCTTT

d_call: TRBD2
clone_size: .
j_call: TRBJ2-1
v_call: TRBV27
cdr3_aa: CASSSSPSGASYNEQFF
cdr3_nt: TGTGCCAGCAGTTCGTCTCCTAGCGGGGCCTCCTACAATGAGCAGTTCTTC

d_call: TRBD1
clone_size: .
j_call: TRBJ1-1
v_call: TRBV28
cdr3_aa: CASSRRGMNTEAFF
cdr3_nt: TGTGCCAGCAGTCGCAGGGGGATGAACACTGAAGCTTTCTTT

d_call: TRBD1
clone_size: .
j_call: TRBJ2-7
v_call: TRBV11-1
cdr3_aa: CASSWGQAYEQYF
cdr3_nt: TGTGCCAGCAGCTGGGGACAGGCCTACGAGCAGTACTTC

d_call: TRBD2
clone_size: once
j_call: TRBJ2-3
v_call: TRBV19
cdr3_aa: CASTSGSTDTQYF
cdr3_nt: TGTGCCAGTACTAGCGGGAGCACAGATACGCAGTATTTT

d_call: .
clone_size: .
j_call: TRBJ1-3
v_call: TRBV18
cdr3_aa: CASSPTLRTASGNTIYF
cdr3_nt: TGTGCCAGCTCACCAACCCTGAGGACAGCCTCTGGAAACACCATATATTTT